This is a list of T cell receptor beta chains from one sample in a study of blood T cell repertoires in COVID-19. Assay: immunoSEQ multiplex PCR; the TCRdb copy retains only in-frame clones and omits some. The data hold roughly 120,000 clones, with roughly 87% observed a single time. The sequenced sample was peripheral blood. The receptors were gathered from a human donor in a cohort sampled during active COVID-19. CDR3s include the opening cysteine and the closing phenylalanine or tryptophan. Fields, in order: J gene, D gene, V gene, clone size, CDR3 DNA, CDR3 protein. D genes are given only for firm matches. Only part of the rows carry a size: once, few, many, or a class if the clone is expanded.

j_call: TRBJ1-5
d_call: .
v_call: TRBV7-2
clone_size: .
cdr3_nt: TGTGCCAGCAGCTTAAGATTCATTGGCAGGATCACTAATCAGCCCCAGCATTTT
cdr3_aa: CASSLRFIGRITNQPQHF

j_call: TRBJ1-2
d_call: .
v_call: TRBV27
clone_size: .
cdr3_nt: TGTGCCAGCGGTCCGGGGGGCAGCGACTATGGCTACACCTTC
cdr3_aa: CASGPGGSDYGYTF

j_call: TRBJ1-1
d_call: .
v_call: TRBV19
clone_size: few
cdr3_nt: TGTGCCAGTAGTATAGTCGACAGCCGGAACACTGAAGCTTTCTTT
cdr3_aa: CASSIVDSRNTEAFF

j_call: TRBJ2-4
d_call: TRBD1
v_call: TRBV28
clone_size: .
cdr3_nt: TGTGCCAGCAGGACAGGGGGAGAGGTAAACATTCAGTACTTC
cdr3_aa: CASRTGGEVNIQYF

j_call: TRBJ1-4
d_call: .
v_call: TRBV3-1/TRBV3-2
clone_size: .
cdr3_nt: TGTGCCAGCAGCCAAGGTCAGGGAATTGCAACTAATGAAAAACTGTTTTTT
cdr3_aa: CASSQGQGIATNEKLFF

j_call: TRBJ2-3
d_call: TRBD1
v_call: TRBV28
clone_size: .
cdr3_nt: TGTGCCAGCAAAACCGACAGGGCTAGCACAGATACGCAGTATTTT
cdr3_aa: CASKTDRASTDTQYF

j_call: TRBJ1-1
d_call: .
v_call: TRBV4-1
clone_size: .
cdr3_nt: TGCGCCAGCAGCCAAGATGAGCGGCGCGGGGAAGCTTTCTTT
cdr3_aa: CASSQDERRGEAFF

j_call: TRBJ1-5
d_call: .
v_call: TRBV28
clone_size: .
cdr3_nt: TGTGCCAGCAGTTTGGGGGGTCTCGGCAATCAGCCCCAGCATTTT
cdr3_aa: CASSLGGLGNQPQHF

j_call: TRBJ1-1
d_call: TRBD1
v_call: TRBV27
clone_size: .
cdr3_nt: TGTGCCAGCAGTTTACAGGGGGCGGTGAGCACTGAAGCTTTCTTT
cdr3_aa: CASSLQGAVSTEAFF

j_call: TRBJ2-5
d_call: .
v_call: TRBV5-6
clone_size: .
cdr3_nt: TGTGCCAGCAGCTTGGACGACAGGTCCAAAGAGACCCAGTACTTC
cdr3_aa: CASSLDDRSKETQYF

j_call: TRBJ2-6
d_call: .
v_call: TRBV27
clone_size: .
cdr3_nt: TGTGCCAGCACTTACAGGGTTTCTGGGGCCAACGTCCTGACTTTC
cdr3_aa: CASTYRVSGANVLTF

j_call: TRBJ2-3
d_call: .
v_call: TRBV9
clone_size: .
cdr3_nt: TGTGCCAGCAGCGTAGCGATCGGGTCGGGCACAGATACGCAGTATTTT
cdr3_aa: CASSVAIGSGTDTQYF

j_call: TRBJ2-2
d_call: TRBD1
v_call: TRBV7-6
clone_size: .
cdr3_nt: TGTGCCAGCAGCTACAGGGGGCAGGGAACCGGGGAGCTGTTTTTT
cdr3_aa: CASSYRGQGTGELFF

j_call: TRBJ2-3
d_call: .
v_call: TRBV19
clone_size: .
cdr3_nt: TGTGCCAGTAGTACCAACCCACTTGGGGGCGGGTGGACAGATACGCAGTATTTT
cdr3_aa: CASSTNPLGGGWTDTQYF

j_call: TRBJ1-2
d_call: TRBD1
v_call: TRBV13
clone_size: .
cdr3_nt: TGTGCCAGCAGCCGACACTCCTCCGGGACAGGGACTAACTATGGCTACACCTTC
cdr3_aa: CASSRHSSGTGTNYGYTF

j_call: TRBJ2-7
d_call: TRBD1
v_call: TRBV19
clone_size: .
cdr3_nt: TGTGCCAGTTCTAGAACCGGGACAGGGGGGCCCTACGAGCAGTACTTC
cdr3_aa: CASSRTGTGGPYEQYF

j_call: TRBJ2-1
d_call: TRBD2
v_call: TRBV5-1
clone_size: .
cdr3_nt: TGCGCCAGCAGTAGAACTAGCGAGGGGAATGAGCAGTTCTTC
cdr3_aa: CASSRTSEGNEQFF

j_call: TRBJ2-5
d_call: TRBD2
v_call: TRBV7-2
clone_size: once
cdr3_nt: TGTGCCAGCAAATTGGGGGCTAGCGGGGGTCAGGAGACCCAGTACTTC
cdr3_aa: CASKLGASGGQETQYF

j_call: TRBJ2-5
d_call: TRBD1
v_call: TRBV4-1
clone_size: .
cdr3_nt: TGCGCCAGCAGCCAAGATGAGACAGGGGGTCGAGCCCAGTACTTC
cdr3_aa: CASSQDETGGRAQYF

j_call: TRBJ2-1
d_call: .
v_call: TRBV2
clone_size: once
cdr3_nt: TGTGCCAGCACTTTTACTAGCAGCAATGAGCAGTTCTTC
cdr3_aa: CASTFTSSNEQFF

j_call: TRBJ1-2
d_call: TRBD1
v_call: TRBV19
clone_size: .
cdr3_nt: TGTGCCAGTAGCGAACAGGGGGCAAGTTATGGCTACACCTTC
cdr3_aa: CASSEQGASYGYTF

j_call: TRBJ2-7
d_call: TRBD1
v_call: TRBV7-4
clone_size: .
cdr3_nt: TGTGCCAGCAGCTTGGGACAGGGATCCGCCTACGAGCAGTACTTC
cdr3_aa: CASSLGQGSAYEQYF

j_call: TRBJ1-4
d_call: .
v_call: TRBV3-1/TRBV3-2
clone_size: .
cdr3_nt: TGTGCCAGCAGCCTGAGTATCAAAGGAGGGAATGAAAAACTGTTTTTT
cdr3_aa: CASSLSIKGGNEKLFF

j_call: TRBJ2-7
d_call: TRBD1
v_call: TRBV11-2
clone_size: few
cdr3_nt: TGTGCCAGCAGCCTAAGACAGGGACCCTACGAGCAGTACTTC
cdr3_aa: CASSLRQGPYEQYF

j_call: TRBJ2-2
d_call: .
v_call: TRBV28
clone_size: .
cdr3_nt: TGTGCCAGCAGCTCTGAGGACAAACCTACCGGGGAGCTGTTTTTT
cdr3_aa: CASSSEDKPTGELFF

j_call: TRBJ1-5
d_call: .
v_call: TRBV14
clone_size: once
cdr3_nt: TGTGCCAGCAGCCCTACGGGACAATCACCACAGCCCCAGCATTTT
cdr3_aa: CASSPTGQSPQPQHF

j_call: TRBJ2-7
d_call: .
v_call: TRBV2
clone_size: .
cdr3_nt: TGTGCCAGCAGTGTGGGCGGGATAGACTACGAGCAGTACTTC
cdr3_aa: CASSVGGIDYEQYF

j_call: TRBJ1-2
d_call: TRBD1
v_call: TRBV6-5
clone_size: .
cdr3_nt: TGTGCCAGCAAAGGCACCGGACAGGGGATCTACTACACCTTC
cdr3_aa: CASKGTGQGIYYTF

j_call: TRBJ2-2
d_call: .
v_call: TRBV15
clone_size: .
cdr3_nt: TGTGCCACCAGCAGAGAGCGGAACACCGGGGAGCTGTTTTTT
cdr3_aa: CATSRERNTGELFF

j_call: TRBJ1-1
d_call: .
v_call: TRBV2
clone_size: .
cdr3_nt: TGTGCCAGCAGTGAATGGCAGAACACTGAAGCTTTCTTT
cdr3_aa: CASSEWQNTEAFF

j_call: TRBJ2-3
d_call: TRBD2
v_call: TRBV11-2
clone_size: .
cdr3_nt: TGTGCCAGCAGCTTAGATCCGCGGGGGTCTAGCACAGATACGCAGTATTTT
cdr3_aa: CASSLDPRGSSTDTQYF

j_call: TRBJ1-2
d_call: .
v_call: TRBV5-5
clone_size: .
cdr3_nt: TGTGCCAGCAGCTTGGGAGACAGAAGCTATGGCTACACCTTC
cdr3_aa: CASSLGDRSYGYTF

j_call: TRBJ2-6
d_call: .
v_call: TRBV5-1
clone_size: .
cdr3_nt: TGCGCCAGCAGCTTGGCCGGGTCTGGGGCCAACGTCCTGACTTTC
cdr3_aa: CASSLAGSGANVLTF

j_call: TRBJ1-5
d_call: .
v_call: TRBV9
clone_size: few
cdr3_nt: TGTGCCAGCAGCCGGGACTGGAATCAGCCCCAGCATTTT
cdr3_aa: CASSRDWNQPQHF

j_call: TRBJ1-1
d_call: TRBD1
v_call: TRBV19
clone_size: .
cdr3_nt: TGTGCCAGTAGTAATCCCGGGACAGGGAGGAACACTGAAGCTTTCTTT
cdr3_aa: CASSNPGTGRNTEAFF

j_call: TRBJ2-3
d_call: .
v_call: TRBV4-1
clone_size: .
cdr3_nt: TGCGCCAGCAGCCAAGAAGAGGGGGGGCCCACAGATACGCAGTATTTT
cdr3_aa: CASSQEEGGPTDTQYF

j_call: TRBJ2-7
d_call: TRBD1
v_call: TRBV19
clone_size: .
cdr3_nt: TGTGCCAGTAGTCGACGACAGGGCGATTCCTACGAGCAGTACTTC
cdr3_aa: CASSRRQGDSYEQYF

j_call: TRBJ2-5
d_call: .
v_call: TRBV28
clone_size: .
cdr3_nt: TGTGCCAGCAGTTCCGGGGGACGGGCACGGTTCCAAGAGACCCAGTACTTC
cdr3_aa: CASSSGGRARFQETQYF

j_call: TRBJ1-1
d_call: .
v_call: TRBV20-1
clone_size: .
cdr3_nt: TGCAGTGCTAGGGTCAGTTCTGAAGCTTTCTTT
cdr3_aa: CSARVSSEAFF

j_call: TRBJ2-7
d_call: TRBD1
v_call: TRBV4-1
clone_size: many
cdr3_nt: TGCGCCAGCAGCCCCGGACAGGGAATCTACGAGCAGTACTTC
cdr3_aa: CASSPGQGIYEQYF

j_call: TRBJ2-3
d_call: TRBD2
v_call: TRBV30
clone_size: .
cdr3_nt: TGTGCTCACTCCGGGACTACCCACACAGATACGCAGTATTTT
cdr3_aa: CAHSGTTHTDTQYF

j_call: TRBJ2-7
d_call: TRBD2
v_call: TRBV7-9
clone_size: .
cdr3_nt: TGTGCCAGCAGCTTAAGCCCTGGACTAGCGGAGAACTACGAGCAGTACTTC
cdr3_aa: CASSLSPGLAENYEQYF

j_call: TRBJ1-5
d_call: .
v_call: TRBV27
clone_size: .
cdr3_nt: TGTGCCAGCAAACCCGGGTCGGGGAATCAGCCCCAGCATTTT
cdr3_aa: CASKPGSGNQPQHF

j_call: TRBJ2-5
d_call: .
v_call: TRBV29-1
clone_size: .
cdr3_nt: TGCAGCGTTGACCATACACATATCCAAGAGACCCAGTACTTC
cdr3_aa: CSVDHTHIQETQYF

j_call: TRBJ2-5
d_call: .
v_call: TRBV7-9
clone_size: few
cdr3_nt: TGTGCCAGCACTACGGGTTTCCAAGAGACCCAGTACTTC
cdr3_aa: CASTTGFQETQYF

j_call: TRBJ1-2
d_call: .
v_call: TRBV28
clone_size: .
cdr3_nt: TGTGCCAGCAGTTTATCGACAGATTATGGCTACACCTTC
cdr3_aa: CASSLSTDYGYTF

j_call: TRBJ2-1
d_call: .
v_call: TRBV9
clone_size: .
cdr3_nt: TGTGCCAGCAGCCCTCAGACAGGCTACAATGAGCAGTTCTTC
cdr3_aa: CASSPQTGYNEQFF

j_call: TRBJ2-3
d_call: TRBD2
v_call: TRBV5-4
clone_size: .
cdr3_nt: TGTGCCAGCAGCCCCCCGCGGGGGGGAGGAGATACGCAGTATTTT
cdr3_aa: CASSPPRGGGDTQYF

j_call: TRBJ1-2
d_call: TRBD1
v_call: TRBV6-5
clone_size: once
cdr3_nt: TGTGCCAGCAGCCGCGACAGGGCACTTGGCTACACCTTC
cdr3_aa: CASSRDRALGYTF

j_call: TRBJ2-6
d_call: .
v_call: TRBV19
clone_size: .
cdr3_nt: TGTGCCAGTAGTATAGGGAGGGGCTATCGGGCTGGGGCCAACGTCCTGACTTTC
cdr3_aa: CASSIGRGYRAGANVLTF

j_call: TRBJ2-7
d_call: .
v_call: TRBV4-1
clone_size: .
cdr3_nt: TGCGCCAGCAGCCAAGTGTATGGGGGCAGCAATCTCTTC
cdr3_aa: CASSQVYGGSNLF

j_call: TRBJ1-2
d_call: .
v_call: TRBV15
clone_size: once
cdr3_nt: TGTGCCACCAGCAGAGATGGGGACTGGAATAATAACTATGGCTACACCTTC
cdr3_aa: CATSRDGDWNNNYGYTF

j_call: TRBJ2-1
d_call: .
v_call: TRBV19
clone_size: .
cdr3_nt: TGTGCCAGTAGCAAGAACAGGGCCAGCAACAATGAGCAGTTCTTC
cdr3_aa: CASSKNRASNNEQFF

j_call: TRBJ2-1
d_call: TRBD2
v_call: TRBV7-3
clone_size: .
cdr3_nt: TGTGCCAGCAGCCCTCAGACTAGCGGCTCCTACAATGAGCAGTTCTTC
cdr3_aa: CASSPQTSGSYNEQFF

j_call: TRBJ2-5
d_call: TRBD2
v_call: TRBV7-3
clone_size: .
cdr3_nt: TGTGCCAGCAGCTTAAATAGCGGGGGGATAGGAGAGACCCAGTACTTC
cdr3_aa: CASSLNSGGIGETQYF

j_call: TRBJ2-3
d_call: .
v_call: TRBV9
clone_size: .
cdr3_nt: TGTGCCAGCAGCGTACAGTCCGGGACAGATACGCAGTATTTT
cdr3_aa: CASSVQSGTDTQYF

j_call: TRBJ1-2
d_call: TRBD1
v_call: TRBV5-6
clone_size: .
cdr3_nt: TGTGCCACCCGGACAGGCCAGGACATCCATGGCTACACCTTC
cdr3_aa: CATRTGQDIHGYTF